This entry lists 32 T cell receptor beta chains sequenced from one sample in a study of control samples from healthy donors and cancer patients. Measured with immunoSEQ multiplex PCR; TCRdb has only the in-frame clones, and not every one. The table lists fewer than 95,000 clones, 86% of them singletons, with about 1.3% in the top ten. The sequencing sample was made of blood. These receptors were obtained from a woman between 50 and 59 years old in good health.

The chain recombines TRBV5-5 with TRBJ1-5; D not resolved. The CDR3 length is 13 residues. V was clipped by 0 bases and J by 3 bases, with 4 bases between them. Germline CDR1 SGHKS, CDR2 YYEKEE (reference sequence). The CDR3 reads CASSLAPNQPQHF. DNA for the CDR3: TGTGCCAGCAGCTTGGCCCCCAATCAGCCCCAGCATTTT.

The chain has TRBV6-4 and TRBJ2-3; the D call may be TRBD1 or TRBD2 (5 bases each). The CDR3 runs 17 residues. The V end was cut by 0 bases, the J end by 1 base, with 14 bases between. The germline V gene has CDR1 MRHNA and CDR2 SNTAGT. This CDR3 is CASSDSGEGFGTDTQYF. The DNA of the CDR3 is TGTGCCAGCAGTGACTCGGGGGAAGGGTTCGGCACAGATACGCAGTATTTT.

The CDR3 spells CASSPLGGPAFF. CDR3 nucleotide sequence: TGTGCCAGCAGCCCCCTGGGGGGCCCCGCTTTCTTT. The chain employs TRBV3-1 (or the pseudogene TRBV3-2) and TRBJ1-1; D perhaps matches TRBD1 (6 bases). V dropped 4 bases and J dropped 11 bases, with 14 bases sitting between them. The CDR3 consists of 12 residues. Germline V gene data show CDR1 as LGHDT and CDR2 as YNNKEL (reference sequence).

The chain joins TRBV29-1 to TRBJ2-5; D may be TRBD2 (6 bases). The length of the CDR3 is 12 residues. V dropped 5 bases and J dropped 2 bases, with 9 bases sitting between them. Per the germline V gene, CDR1 is SQVTM and CDR2 is ANQGSEA. CDR3 in DNA: TGCAGCGTTACTGGGGGGCAAGAGACCCAGTACTTC. Its translation is CSVTGGQETQYF.

This chain joins TRBV9 and TRBJ1-1, with a weak D call TRBD1 (5 bases). Trimming cost V 0 bases and J 6 bases, with 9 bases left between them. The CDR3 covers 13 residues. Germline V gene lookup returns CDR1 SGDLS and CDR2 YYNGEE. The DNA of the CDR3 is TGTGCCAGCAGCGTAGCCGGGGACCCTGAAGCTTTCTTT. Protein product: CASSVAGDPEAFF.

The J gene is TRBJ2-7, the V gene TRBV12-5, with 10 bases lining up with TRBD1. CDR1 and CDR2 (germline): LGHNT, FRNRAP. Germline trimming cut 5 bases from V and 2 bases from J; bases unmatched to any gene: 3. This CDR3 region has 14 residues. The CDR3 nucleotides read TGTGCTAGTGGTACCGGACAGGGGGCCTACGAGCAGTACTTC. This translates into CASGTGQGAYEQYF.

The genes are TRBV28 and TRBJ1-2, with TRBD1 as a possible D gene (6 bases). CDR1 and CDR2 (germline): MDHEN, SYDVKM. The CDR3 runs 16 residues. V gave up 3 bases and J gave up 1 base, with 15 bases separating them. CDR3 in amino acids: CASSFNGRGLNYGYTF. The CDR3 DNA reads TGTGCCAGCAGTTTTAACGGCAGGGGCCTTAACTATGGCTACACCTTC.

The J gene is TRBJ1-4, the V gene TRBV9; 10 bases line up with TRBD1. Germline values: CDR1 SGDLS, CDR2 YYNGEE. This CDR3 contains 15 residues. V shed 0 bases and J 5 bases; nucleotides not matched to a gene: 1. The CDR3 DNA follows: TGTGCCAGCAGCGTAGCGGGACAGGGGAATGAAAAACTGTTTTTT. As protein: CASSVAGQGNEKLFF.

The V and J genes are TRBV5-4 and TRBJ2-6, with unresolved D. The V end was cut by 5 bases, the J end by 4 bases, with 16 bases between. The germline CDR1 and CDR2 sequences are SGHNT and YYREEE (reference sequence). The CDR3 runs 16 residues. CDR3 coding DNA: TGTGCCAGCAGTTCTTTCCTGGTAGCCGGGGCCAACGTCCTGACTTTC. It translates to CASSSFLVAGANVLTF. Full variable domain (missing parts from reference TRBV5-4 and TRBJ2-6): ETGVTQSPTHLIKTRGQQVTLRCSSQSGHNTVSWYQQALGQGPQFIFQYYREEENGRGNFPPRFSGLQFPNYSSELNVNALELDDSALYLCASSSFLVAGANVLTFGAGSRLTVL.

The chain joins TRBV4-2 to TRBJ2-4, with D unresolved. The CDR3 consists of 15 residues. In germline, CDR1 is LGHNA, CDR2 YNFKEQ. V lost 0 bases and J lost 6, with 12 bases in between. The CDR3 loop is CASSQEPPWRNIQYF. The CDR3 bases are TGTGCCAGCAGCCAAGAGCCTCCCTGGCGAAACATTCAGTACTTC.

The chain recombines TRBV19 with TRBJ1-1; TRBD1 might be the D (6 bases). Trimming removed 10 bases at V and 1 base at J, with 10 bases between. The length of the CDR3 is 12 residues. Looked up from germline, CDR1 is LNHDA and CDR2 is SQIVND (reference sequence). The CDR3 DNA sequence: TGTGCCACCACAGGGTGGAACACTGAAGCTTTCTTT. It translates to CATTGWNTEAFF.

In this sample, this clone turned up once. The chain couples TRBV7-9 to TRBJ2-1; D tentatively reads TRBD1 or TRBD2 (5 bases each). The CDR3 extends over 16 amino acids. CDR1 SEHNR and CDR2 FQNEAQ come from the germline V gene (reference sequence). With 8 bases removed from V and 0 bases from J, the gap between germline ends came to 17 bases. CDR3 sequence reads: CASRMGDPSSYNEQFF. CDR3 nucleotide sequence: TGTGCCAGCCGGATGGGGGACCCGAGCTCCTACAATGAGCAGTTCTTC.

The V and J genes are TRBV5-5 and TRBJ1-5, with D possibly matching TRBD1 (5 bases). The CDR3 has 14 amino acids. Trimming left V 0 bases short and J 5 bases short, with 9 bases between. Per germline, CDR1 SGHKS and CDR2 YYEKEE (reference sequence). The DNA of the CDR3 is TGTGCCAGCAGCTTGGGGGGGATTCATCAGCCCCAGCATTTT. Protein sequence: CASSLGGIHQPQHF.

The V and J genes are TRBV7-6 and TRBJ1-5; 7 positions agree with TRBD1. The length of the CDR3 is 18 residues. Looked up from germline, CDR1 is SGHVS and CDR2 is FNYEAQ. The V and J ends lost 1 base and 0 bases, in that order; junction bases with no gene match: 9. The CDR3 here is CASSLGIGGGNSNQPQHF. The CDR3 bases are TGTGCCAGCAGCTTAGGGATCGGAGGGGGCAATAGCAATCAGCCCCAGCATTTT. The full variable domain, in which reference TRBV7-6 and TRBJ1-5 provide the parts outside the CDR3, is GAGVSQSPRYKVTKRGQDVALRCDPISGHVSLYWYRQALGQGPEFLTYFNYEAQQDKSGLPNDRFSAERPEGSISTLTIQRTEQRDSAMYRCASSLGIGGGNSNQPQHFGDGTRLSIL.

The rearrangement uses TRBV19 and TRBJ2-2; tentatively, D is TRBD2 (7 bases). V was shortened by 3 bases and J by 7 bases, with 15 bases between the two germline ends. The germline CDR1 and CDR2 sequences are LNHDA and SQIVND (reference sequence). The CDR3 extends over 15 amino acids. CDR3 sequence (DNA): TGTGCCAGTAGTATGAGGGGGGGGGTCGGCGGGGAGCTGTTTTTT. Amino acid sequence: CASSMRGGVGGELFF.

The chain combines TRBV3-1 (or the pseudogene TRBV3-2) with TRBJ2-1; 11 bases align to TRBD2. V was pared by 4 bases and J by 8 bases, with 7 bases of the junction left unmatched. In germline, CDR1 is LGHDT, CDR2 YNNKEL (reference sequence). The CDR3 length is 15 residues. CDR3 residues: CASSPLAGAFDEQFF. DNA for the CDR3: TGTGCCAGCAGCCCACTAGCGGGAGCCTTCGATGAGCAGTTCTTC.

The chain combines TRBV9 with TRBJ2-1; D could derive from TRBD1 or TRBD2 (5 bases each). The length of the CDR3 is 14 residues. With 0 bases removed from V and 7 bases from J, the gap between germline ends came to 11 bases. Germline CDR1 and CDR2: SGDLS and YYNGEE. The CDR3 here is CASSVGGRENEQFF. In DNA form, the CDR3 reads TGTGCCAGCAGCGTAGGCGGCAGGGAGAATGAGCAGTTCTTC. Supplemented by reference TRBV9 and TRBJ2-1, the full variable domain reads DSGVTQTPKHLITATGQRVTLRCSPRSGDLSVYWYQQSLDQGLQFLIQYYNGEERAKGNILERFSAQQFPDLHSELNLSSLELGDSALYFCASSVGGRENEQFFGPGTRLTVL.

This rearrangement joins TRBV6-1 to TRBJ1-1; D might be TRBD1 (6 bases). The CDR3 loop spans 15 amino acids. Per the germline V gene, CDR1 is MNHNS and CDR2 is SASEGT. V was pared by 2 bases and J by 0 bases, with 10 bases between. CDR3 in amino acids: CASSEFGGLNTEAFF. The CDR3 nucleotides read TGTGCCAGCAGTGAATTTGGGGGGCTGAACACTGAAGCTTTCTTT.

V is TRBV28 and J is TRBJ1-4; TRBD1 aligns across 10 bases. This CDR3 spans 15 amino acids. The V gene's germline CDR1 is MDHEN and CDR2 SYDVKM. J gave up 7 bases and V 7 bases, and 9 bases lay outside the gene matches. The CDR3 here is CASTPGTGEREKLFF. DNA of the CDR3: TGTGCCAGCACCCCGGGGACAGGGGAGCGTGAAAAACTGTTTTTT. Filled out from reference TRBV28 and TRBJ1-4, the complete variable domain reads DVKVTQSSRYLVKRTGEKVFLECVQDMDHENMFWYRQDPGLGLRLIYFSYDVKMKEKGDIPEGYSVSREKKERFSLILESASTNQTSMYLCASTPGTGEREKLFFGSGTQLSVL.

The chain uses TRBV3-1 (or the pseudogene TRBV3-2) and TRBJ1-2; TRBD1 matches 8 bases. V shed 4 bases, J shed 8 bases, and the junction held 6 bases outside the gene matches. The germline V gene encodes CDR1 LGHDT and CDR2 YNNKEL (reference sequence). CDR3 length: 13 amino acids. DNA for the CDR3: TGTGCCAGCAGCCTGCTGACAGGGGAGGGCTACACCTTC. Translated, it gives CASSLLTGEGYTF.

The chain has TRBV6-6 and TRBJ2-5; D possibly corresponds to TRBD2 (5 bases). V was shortened by 6 bases and J by 2 bases, with 13 bases between the two germline ends. The CDR3 contains 14 residues. CDR1 is MNHNY, CDR2 SVGAGI, per germline (reference sequence). The CDR3 here is CASSPWTEQETQYF. As DNA, the CDR3 is TGTGCCAGCAGCCCATGGACTGAGCAAGAGACCCAGTACTTC.

With respect to this clone: One junction end disagrees with the germline gene, perhaps due to a read error. The same CDR3 arises from other DNA sequences in this sample as well. V gene TRBV11-2 combines with J gene TRBJ1-4, with 11 bases aligning to TRBD1. Germline CDR1 is SGHAT and CDR2 is FQNNGV. The CDR3 consists of 14 residues. The DNA for the CDR3 is TGCGCCAGCAGATCCGGACAGGGGGCTGAAAAACTGTTTTTT. Translation: CASRSGQGAEKLFF.

As for this clone: At one of its ends the junction is not consistent with the germline gene, which may arise from a read error. This chain links TRBV6-1 with TRBJ1-2; 8 positions match TRBD1. The CDR3 has 14 amino acids. Germline CDR1 is MNHNS and CDR2 is SASEGT. Here the CDR3 reads CASREDHRGWGYTF. Here the CDR3 DNA reads TGTGCCAGCAGGGAAGACCACAGGGGGTGGGGCTACACCTTC.

This sequence joins TRBV5-5 and TRBJ2-3; D could derive from TRBD1 or TRBD2 (5 bases each). Trimming took off 5 bases at V and 6 bases at J, with 19 bases between the two ends. Germline CDR1 SGHKS, CDR2 YYEKEE (reference sequence). CDR3 size: 15 residues. CDR3 coding DNA: TGTGCCAGCAGTTTAACCGGGACCCCAACGGATACGCAGTATTTT. It codes for CASSLTGTPTDTQYF.

Comments on this clone: At one boundary the junction diverges from the germline segment, which might be a read error. The chain uses TRBV7-7 and TRBJ2-3; TRBD1 or TRBD2 may be the D gene (5 bases each). Germline lookup yields CDR1 SSHAT and CDR2 FNYEAQ (reference sequence). This CDR3 has 15 residues. DNA for the CDR3: TGTGCTAGCAGCTTAACGGGGCAGGGAACAGATACGCAGTATTTT. Protein sequence: CASSLTGQGTDTQYF.

The chain carries TRBV9 and TRBJ1-2, with 10 bases lining up with TRBD1. CDR1 is SGDLS, CDR2 YYNGEE, per germline. The CDR3 has 15 amino acids. V lost 6 bases to trimming and J lost 3 bases; unmatched junction nucleotides: 8. DNA for the CDR3: TGTGCCAGCACCTTTGGGACAGGGGAGGACTATGGCTACACCTTC. It encodes CASTFGTGEDYGYTF.

This clone was observed a handful of times. The chain couples TRBV19 to TRBJ2-7; either TRBD1 or TRBD2 may supply D (6 bases each). The CDR3 has 19 amino acids. V lost 8 bases and J lost 2, with 31 bases in between. Germline assignment: CDR1 LNHDA and CDR2 SQIVND (reference sequence). DNA for the CDR3: TGTGCCAGTGAGGGTTGGGGGCAGAGAAGCGGTCGGAGGGCCTACGAGCAGTACTTC. Translated: CASEGWGQRSGRRAYEQYF.

V usage is TRBV6-2 or TRBV6-3 and J usage is TRBJ2-7; the match to TRBD1 covers 7 bases. The CDR3 has 15 residues. The V gene's germline CDR1 is MNHEY and CDR2 SVGEGT. Trimming at V came to 6 bases and at J to 0 bases, leaving 8 bases not matched to a gene. The CDR3 sequence: CASSKTGTASYEQYF. The DNA for the CDR3 is TGTGCCAGCAGCAAAACCGGGACAGCCTCCTACGAGCAGTACTTC.

V is TRBV27 and J is TRBJ2-7, with 11 bases matching TRBD2. The CDR3 extends over 16 amino acids. Germline V gene lookup returns CDR1 MNHEY and CDR2 SMNVEV (reference sequence). The V segment lost 3 bases and the J segment 3 bases; nucleotides outside the gene matches: 7. In DNA, the CDR3 is TGTGCCAGCAGTTTTGGATTAGCGGGAGGGTACTACGAGCAGTACTTC. Translation gives CASSFGLAGGYYEQYF.

The chain is built from TRBV7-2 and TRBJ1-2, with D maybe TRBD1 (5 bases). The germline V gene encodes CDR1 SGHTA and CDR2 FQGNSA. CDR3 length: 14 amino acids. Trimming removed 4 bases at V and 12 bases at J, with 21 bases between. This CDR3 is CASSSPLHVGGHTF. The CDR3 coding sequence is TGTGCCAGCAGCTCCCCCCTCCACGTCGGGGGTCACACCTTC.

The V and J genes are TRBV7-3 and TRBJ1-1; D remains ambiguous. Trimming took off 5 bases at V and 4 bases at J, with 11 bases between the two ends. From germline, CDR1 is SGHTA and CDR2 FQGTGA. The CDR3 is made up of 13 amino acids. The CDR3 region has the DNA TGTGCCAGCAGCCCGGCCCTGGCCACTGAAGCTTTCTTT. Translating gives CASSPALATEAFF.

The rearrangement joins TRBV18 to TRBJ1-2; D is ambiguous. V shed 6 bases and J shed 1 base, with 12 bases lying between them. Germline V gene lookup returns CDR1 KGHSH and CDR2 LQKENI. This CDR3 has 14 residues. For the CDR3, the DNA is TGTGCCAGCTCCGTAACGACGCTTAACTATGGCTACACCTTC. This translates into CASSVTTLNYGYTF. Drawing the rest from reference TRBV18 and TRBJ1-2, the complete variable domain is NAGVMQNPRHLVRRRGQEARLRCSPMKGHSHVYWYRQLPEEGLKFMVYLQKENIIDESGMPKERFSAEFPKEGPSILRIQQVVRGDSAAYFCASSVTTLNYGYTFGSGTRLTVV.